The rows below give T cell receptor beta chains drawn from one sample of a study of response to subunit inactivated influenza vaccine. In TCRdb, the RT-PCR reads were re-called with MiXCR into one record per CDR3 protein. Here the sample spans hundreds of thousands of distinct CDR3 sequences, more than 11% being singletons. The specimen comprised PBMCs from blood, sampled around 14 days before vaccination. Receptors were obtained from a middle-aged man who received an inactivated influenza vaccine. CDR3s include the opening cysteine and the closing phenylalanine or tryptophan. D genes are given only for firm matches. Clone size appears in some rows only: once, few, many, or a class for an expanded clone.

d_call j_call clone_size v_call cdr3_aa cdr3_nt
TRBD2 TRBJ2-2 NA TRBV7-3 CASGGGVAGELFF TGTGCCAGCGGGGGAGGGGTGGCCGGGGAGCTGTTTTTT
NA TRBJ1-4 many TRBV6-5 CASSYSPYGGEKLFF TGTGCCAGCAGTTACAGTCCCTATGGGGGGGAAAAACTGTTTTTT
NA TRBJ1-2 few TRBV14 CASSHVGTSGSYTF TGTGCCAGCAGCCATGTTGGGACCTCTGGTAGCTACACCTTC
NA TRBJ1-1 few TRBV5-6 CASSLNPRARWRNEAFF TGTGCCAGCAGCCTGAACCCCAGGGCCAGGTGGAGAAATGAAGCTTTCTTT
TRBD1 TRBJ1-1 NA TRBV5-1 CASNLQGGTEAFF TGCGCCAGCAACCTTCAGGGGGGGACTGAAGCTTTCTTT
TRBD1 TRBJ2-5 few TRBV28 CASSFRQGGGETQYF TGTGCCAGCAGTTTCCGACAGGGGGGAGGAGAGACCCAGTACTTC
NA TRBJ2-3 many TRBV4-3 CASSQRSNTDTQYF TGCGCCAGCAGCCAAAGATCCAACACAGATACGCAGTATTTT
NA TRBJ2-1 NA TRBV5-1 CASSRETAYNEQFF TGCGCCAGCAGCCGGGAGACAGCTTACAATGAGCAGTTCTTC
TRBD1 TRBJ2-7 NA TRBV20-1 CSANGAMGQLVHEQYF TGCAGTGCTAACGGGGCTATGGGACAGCTCGTCCACGAGCAGTACTTC
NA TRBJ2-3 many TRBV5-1 CASSLAHETDTQYF TGCGCCAGCAGCTTGGCCCACGAGACAGATACGCAGTATTTT
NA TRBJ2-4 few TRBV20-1 CSARGTTNIQYF TGCAGTGCTAGAGGAACTACGAACATTCAGTACTTC
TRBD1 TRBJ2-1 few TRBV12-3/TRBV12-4 CASSKGTGGYNEQFF TGTGCCAGCAGTAAGGGGACAGGGGGTTACAATGAGCAGTTCTTC
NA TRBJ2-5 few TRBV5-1 CASSLVPTGETQYF TGCGCCAGCAGCTTGGTTCCGACAGGAGAGACCCAGTACTTC
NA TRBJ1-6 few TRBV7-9 CASSLGQWGSPLHF TGTGCCAGCAGCTTAGGGCAATGGGGTTCACCCCTCCACTTT
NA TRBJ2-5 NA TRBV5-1 CASSLRGAAKFGTQYF TGCGCCAGCAGCTTGCGGGGGGCTGCAAAATTCGGGACCCAGTACTTC
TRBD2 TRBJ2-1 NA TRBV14 CASSQEAGGQFVNEQFF TGTGCCAGCAGCCAAGAAGCGGGGGGGCAATTCGTCAATGAGCAGTTCTTC
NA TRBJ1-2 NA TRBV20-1 CSASGEGPYGYTF TGCAGTGCTAGTGGGGAGGGTCCCTATGGCTACACCTTC
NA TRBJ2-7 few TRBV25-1 CASSEGLQKQYF TGTGCCAGCAGTGAAGGCTTACAAAAACAGTACTTC
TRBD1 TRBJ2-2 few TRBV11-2 CASSHDRGHQTGELFF TGTGCCAGCAGCCATGACAGGGGGCATCAAACCGGGGAGCTGTTTTTT
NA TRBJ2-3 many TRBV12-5 CASGLVLPRVVQPSTDTQYF TGTGCTAGTGGTTTGGTCCTCCCACGAGTCGTACAGCCTAGCACAGATACGCAGTATTTT
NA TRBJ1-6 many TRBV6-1 CASGGLRYSPLHF TGTGCCAGCGGAGGGCTACGATATTCACCCCTCCACTTT
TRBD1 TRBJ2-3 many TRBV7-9 CASSFGQGVTDTQYF TGTGCCAGCAGCTTCGGACAGGGGGTGACAGATACGCAGTATTTT